Sequencing of this TCR beta chain was carried out in a study of blood T cell repertoires in COVID-19. Background on the study: T cells, B-cell-depleted T cells, or PBMCs supplied cDNA or gDNA.

CDR3 length: 16 amino acids. The V gene lost 1 base and the J gene lost 4 bases, with 13 bases spanning the gap. Germline V CDR1 and CDR2: SGHTA, FQGNSA. Per the original methods: Scientists estimated how many nucleated cells there were by amplifying reference gene primers. Produced via immunoSEQ multiplex PCR; TCRdb's table is partial and in-frame only. V and J calls and clone size are copied from that table; D and trimming were computed from the DNA. In the table there are 95,000 to 150,000 clones, approximately 83% of which are singletons. The clonotype originates from an elderly man with acute or convalescent COVID-19. Sequenced material: peripheral blood. This sequence joins TRBV7-2 and TRBJ2-2, with D tentatively TRBD1 (5 bases). CDR3 residues: CASSLGPTGGTGELFF. The CDR3 coding sequence is TGTGCCAGCAGCTTAGGCCCCACAGGTGGCACCGGGGAGCTGTTTTTT.